This entry lists 6 T cell receptor beta chains sequenced from one sample in a study of blood T cell repertoires in COVID-19 (dated by TCRdb to the early 2020s). The method was the immunoSEQ multiplex PCR assay. This is the immuneACCESS table as TCRdb keeps it, with only in-frame sequences that have V and J called. A part of the clones is gone; compared with another copy, unresolved V genes explain less than half, and the rest is unexplained. This sample is represented by more than 250,000 clones; around 78% of them were singletons. The ten largest clonotypes hold about 4.3% of the sample. The sequenced material came from peripheral blood. The source of these receptors is a man aged 55 to 70 who had recovered from COVID-19.

The chain has TRBV6-1 and TRBJ1-2; D may be TRBD1 (6 bases). The V gene's germline CDR1 is MNHNS and CDR2 SASEGT. CDR3 length: 15 amino acids. V was shortened by 3 bases and J by 4 bases, with 15 bases between the two germline ends. The CDR3 region is CASSDHRELGYGYTF. In nucleotides, the CDR3 is TGTGCCAGCAGTGATCACAGGGAACTCGGCTATGGCTACACCTTC.

The chain uses TRBV24-1 and TRBJ2-2; 8 nucleotides agree with TRBD1. The CDR3 contains 16 residues. The V gene's germline CDR1 is KGHDR and CDR2 SFDVKD. The V gene end was trimmed by 0 bases and the J gene end by 7 bases; junction bases not matched to a gene: 6. This chain's CDR3 is CATSDLMAGGIGELFF. Written as DNA, the CDR3 is TGTGCCACCAGTGATTTGATGGCAGGGGGCATCGGGGAGCTGTTTTTT.

The genes are TRBV28 and TRBJ1-5, with D possibly TRBD1 on 5 matching bases. CDR1 MDHEN and CDR2 SYDVKM come from the germline V gene. CDR3 length equals 15 residues. V was pared by 4 bases and J by 0 bases, with 10 bases between. CDR3 nucleotide sequence: TGTGCCAGCAGTTGGGGACTAGGTAGCAATCAGCCCCAGCATTTT. Its translation is CASSWGLGSNQPQHF.

The CDR3 DNA follows: TGTGCCCAAAGAAATCGGCTAGCGGGAGAAGAGACCCAGTACTTC. It translates to CAQRNRLAGEETQYF. The chain has TRBV30 and TRBJ2-5; 10 nucleotides line up with TRBD2. Germline V gives CDR1 GTSNPN, CDR2 SVGIG (reference sequence). V shed 8 bases, J shed 3 bases, and the junction held 12 bases outside the gene matches. The CDR3 runs 15 residues.

The V and J genes are TRBV3-1 (or the pseudogene TRBV3-2) and TRBJ2-5, with D perhaps matching TRBD2 (5 bases). V was shortened by 2 bases and J by 4 bases, with 14 bases between the two germline ends. Germline V gene data show CDR1 as LGHDT and CDR2 as YNNKEL (reference sequence). The CDR3 has 15 amino acids. The CDR3 region has the DNA TGTGCCAGCAGCCAAATGCGGGCCCCTGGAGAGACCCAGTACTTC. This translates into CASSQMRAPGETQYF.

This clone has just a few counts. The chain employs TRBV12-5 and TRBJ1-5; 9 bases align to TRBD1. This CDR3 has 17 residues. From germline, CDR1 is LGHNT and CDR2 FRNRAP. The V and J ends lost 0 bases and 5 bases, in that order; junction bases with no gene match: 8. Here the CDR3 DNA reads TGTGCTAGTGGTTTGGTCCTGACAGGGGGTGGCTATCAGCCCCAGCATTTT. The encoded protein is CASGLVLTGGGYQPQHF.